This TCR beta chain was retrieved from a study of T cell responses to AZD1222 COVID-19 vaccine. At the level of the study: Second-dose recipients at about 4 or about 12 weeks were treated as one pooled group.

Assay used: immunoSEQ multiplex PCR; TCRdb lists only in-frame clones, some missing. The sample has around 150,000 clones; around nine tenths are singletons. Germline lookup yields CDR1 LGHNA and CDR2 YSLEER. This CDR3 comprises 14 residues. Trimming removed 0 bases at V and 8 bases at J, with 10 bases between. The source of this sequence is an adult in good health. The V gene is TRBV4-3, the J gene TRBJ1-4; the D gene is possibly TRBD1 (5 bases). Material: peripheral blood, obtained on day 0 of AZD1222 vaccination. CDR3 region: CASSQDRGREKLFF. The CDR3 DNA follows: TGCGCCAGCAGCCAAGATAGGGGCCGGGAAAAACTGTTTTTT.